This T cell receptor beta chain was recorded in a study of T cells in Graves' hyperthyroidism and ophthalmopathy. The TCR beta CDR3 regions underwent amplification using RNA transcripts as the source. In the first-round RT-PCR of the TCR CDR3, the HTBI primer set was used. From the multiplex PCR reads, TCRdb called clonotypes with MiXCR, one entry per CDR3 protein. This table has 600,000 to 800,000 distinct CDR3 sequences, just over 35% appearing once. In its sample, this clonotype was seen many times. CDR3 length: 11 amino acids. Germline CDR1 is DFQATT and CDR2 is SNEGSKA (reference sequence). V lost 3 bases to trimming and J lost 6 bases, with 8 bases between them.

The sample taken for sequencing was blood. This sequence originates from a woman in her thirties or forties with Graves' hyperthyroidism. The chain employs TRBV20-1 and TRBJ1-1, with no clear D. For the CDR3, the DNA is TGCAGTGCTAGTTGGTTGGCTGAAGCTTTCTTT. It yields the protein CSASWLAEAFF.